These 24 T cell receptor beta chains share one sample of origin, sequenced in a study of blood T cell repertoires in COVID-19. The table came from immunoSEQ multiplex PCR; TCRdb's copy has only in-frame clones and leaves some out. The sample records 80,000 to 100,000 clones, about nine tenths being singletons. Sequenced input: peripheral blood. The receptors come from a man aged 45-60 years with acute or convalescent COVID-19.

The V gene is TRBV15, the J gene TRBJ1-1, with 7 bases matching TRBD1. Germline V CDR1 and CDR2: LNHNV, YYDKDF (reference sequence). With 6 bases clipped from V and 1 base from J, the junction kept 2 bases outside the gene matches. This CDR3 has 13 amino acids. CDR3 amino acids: CATRGQWNTEAFF. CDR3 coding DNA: TGTGCCACCAGGGGACAGTGGAACACTGAAGCTTTCTTT.

The CDR3 DNA is TGTGCCAGCAGCTTAGTTACGGGACACCTCCGCCCCTACAATGAGCAGTTCTTC. Amino acids: CASSLVTGHLRPYNEQFF. The V gene is TRBV11-3, the J gene TRBJ2-1, with D possibly being TRBD1 (6 bases). CDR1 and CDR2 (germline): SGHNT, YENEEA. The germline V and J ends were trimmed by 1 base and 2 bases, with 18 bases remaining between them. The CDR3 is made up of 18 amino acids. Supplemented by reference TRBV11-3 and TRBJ2-1, the full variable domain reads EAGVVQSPRYKIIEKKQPVAFWCNPISGHNTLYWYLQNLGQGPELLIRYENEEAVDDSQLPKDRFSAERLKGVDSTLKIQPAELGDSAVYLCASSLVTGHLRPYNEQFFGPGTRLTVL.

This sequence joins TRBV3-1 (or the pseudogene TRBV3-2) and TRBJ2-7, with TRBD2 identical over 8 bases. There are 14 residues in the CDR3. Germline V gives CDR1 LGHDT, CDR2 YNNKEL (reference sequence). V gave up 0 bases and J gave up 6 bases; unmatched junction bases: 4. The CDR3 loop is CASSQEGTRSEQYF. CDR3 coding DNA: TGTGCCAGCAGCCAAGAGGGGACTAGAAGCGAGCAGTACTTC.

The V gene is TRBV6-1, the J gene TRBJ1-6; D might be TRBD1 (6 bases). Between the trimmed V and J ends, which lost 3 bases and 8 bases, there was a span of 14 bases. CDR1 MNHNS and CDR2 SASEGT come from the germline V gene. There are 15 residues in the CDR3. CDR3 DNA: TGTGCCAGCAGTGAGTGGACAGAGGTAGATTCACCCCTCCACTTT. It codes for CASSEWTEVDSPLHF.

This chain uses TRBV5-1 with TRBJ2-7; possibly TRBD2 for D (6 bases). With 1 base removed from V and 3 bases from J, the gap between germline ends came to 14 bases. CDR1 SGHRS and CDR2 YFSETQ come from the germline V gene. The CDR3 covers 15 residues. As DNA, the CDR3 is TGCGCCAGCAGCTTGTCCGCTAGCGTTCTCTACGAGCAGTACTTC. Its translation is CASSLSASVLYEQYF.

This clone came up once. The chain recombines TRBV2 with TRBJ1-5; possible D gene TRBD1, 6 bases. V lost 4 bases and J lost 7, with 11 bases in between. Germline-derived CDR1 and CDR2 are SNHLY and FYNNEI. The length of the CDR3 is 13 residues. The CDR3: CASSVQGYQPQHF. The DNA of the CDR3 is TGTGCCAGCAGTGTACAGGGTTACCAGCCCCAGCATTTT. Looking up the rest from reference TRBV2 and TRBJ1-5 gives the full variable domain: EPEVTQTPSHQVTQMGQEVILRCVPISNHLYFYWYRQILGQKVEFLVSFYNNEISEKSEIFDDQFSVERPDGSNFTLKIRSTKLEDSAMYFCASSVQGYQPQHFGDGTRLSIL.

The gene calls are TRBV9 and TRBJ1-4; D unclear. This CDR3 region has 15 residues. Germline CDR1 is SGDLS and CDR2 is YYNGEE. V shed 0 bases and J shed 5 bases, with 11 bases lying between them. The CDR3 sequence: CASSVGEGGNEKLFF. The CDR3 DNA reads TGTGCCAGCAGCGTAGGGGAAGGAGGCAATGAAAAACTGTTTTTT.

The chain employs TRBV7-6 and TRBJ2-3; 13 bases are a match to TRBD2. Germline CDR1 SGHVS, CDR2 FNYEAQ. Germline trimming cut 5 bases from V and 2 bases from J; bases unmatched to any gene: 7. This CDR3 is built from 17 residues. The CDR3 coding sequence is TGTGCCAGCAGCCAGACACTAGCGGGAGGGGACACAGATACGCAGTATTTT. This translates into CASSQTLAGGDTDTQYF. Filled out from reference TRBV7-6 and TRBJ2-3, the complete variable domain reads GAGVSQSPRYKVTKRGQDVALRCDPISGHVSLYWYRQALGQGPEFLTYFNYEAQQDKSGLPNDRFSAERPEGSISTLTIQRTEQRDSAMYRCASSQTLAGGDTDTQYFGPGTRLTVL.

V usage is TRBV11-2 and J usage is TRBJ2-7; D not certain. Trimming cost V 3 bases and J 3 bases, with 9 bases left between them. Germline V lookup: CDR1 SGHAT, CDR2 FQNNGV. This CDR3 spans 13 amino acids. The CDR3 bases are TGTGCCAGCAGCTTTTCCCCACACTACGAGCAGTACTTC. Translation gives CASSFSPHYEQYF.

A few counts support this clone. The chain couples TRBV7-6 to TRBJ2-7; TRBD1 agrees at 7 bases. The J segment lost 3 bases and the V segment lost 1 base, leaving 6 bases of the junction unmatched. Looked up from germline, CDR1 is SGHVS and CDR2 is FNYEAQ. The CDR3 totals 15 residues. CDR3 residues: CASSLETGWNYEQYF. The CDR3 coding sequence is TGTGCCAGCAGCTTAGAGACAGGGTGGAACTACGAGCAGTACTTC.

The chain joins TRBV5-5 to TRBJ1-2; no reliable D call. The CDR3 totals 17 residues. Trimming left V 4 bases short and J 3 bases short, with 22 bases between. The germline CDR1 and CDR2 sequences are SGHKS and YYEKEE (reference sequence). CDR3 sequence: CASSPTPRGGFDYGYTF. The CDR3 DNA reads TGTGCCAGCAGCCCCACACCTCGGGGAGGCTTTGACTATGGCTACACCTTC.

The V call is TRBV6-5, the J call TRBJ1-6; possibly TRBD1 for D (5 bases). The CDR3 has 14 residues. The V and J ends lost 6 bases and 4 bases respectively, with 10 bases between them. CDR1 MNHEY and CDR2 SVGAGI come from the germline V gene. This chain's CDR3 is CASSRTTYNSPLHF. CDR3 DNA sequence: TGTGCCAGCAGCAGGACAACTTATAATTCACCCCTCCACTTT.

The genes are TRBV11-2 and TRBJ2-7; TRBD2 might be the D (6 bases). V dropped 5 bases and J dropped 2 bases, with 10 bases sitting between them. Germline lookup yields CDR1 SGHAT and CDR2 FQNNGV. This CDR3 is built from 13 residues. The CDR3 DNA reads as TGTGCCAGCAGCATTAGCGGTCCCTACGAGCAGTACTTC. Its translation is CASSISGPYEQYF. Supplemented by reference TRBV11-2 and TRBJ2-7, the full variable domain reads EAGVAQSPRYKIIEKRQSVAFWCNPISGHATLYWYQQILGQGPKLLIQFQNNGVVDDSQLPKDRFSAERLKGVDSTLKIQPAKLEDSAVYLCASSISGPYEQYFGPGTRLTVT.

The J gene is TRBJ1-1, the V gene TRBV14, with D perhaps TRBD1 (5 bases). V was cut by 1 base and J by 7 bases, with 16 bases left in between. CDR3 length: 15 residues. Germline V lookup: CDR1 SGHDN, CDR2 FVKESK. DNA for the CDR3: TGTGCCAGCAGCCAAGCAGGGAGGTCCTCTTTTGAAGCTTTCTTT. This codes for CASSQAGRSSFEAFF.

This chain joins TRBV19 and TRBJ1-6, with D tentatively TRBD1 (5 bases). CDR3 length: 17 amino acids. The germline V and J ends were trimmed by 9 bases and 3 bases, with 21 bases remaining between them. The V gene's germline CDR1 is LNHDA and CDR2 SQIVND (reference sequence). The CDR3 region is CASSQGGFGIYNSPLHF. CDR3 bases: TGTGCCAGCTCCCAGGGAGGTTTTGGGATCTATAATTCACCCCTCCACTTT.

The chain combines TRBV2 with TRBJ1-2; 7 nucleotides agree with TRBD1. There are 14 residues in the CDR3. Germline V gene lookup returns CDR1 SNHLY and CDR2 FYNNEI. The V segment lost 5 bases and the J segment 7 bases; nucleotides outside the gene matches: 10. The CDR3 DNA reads TGTGCCAGCAGTCACGAGGGGGCGATGGGTGGCTACACCTTC. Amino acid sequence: CASSHEGAMGGYTF.

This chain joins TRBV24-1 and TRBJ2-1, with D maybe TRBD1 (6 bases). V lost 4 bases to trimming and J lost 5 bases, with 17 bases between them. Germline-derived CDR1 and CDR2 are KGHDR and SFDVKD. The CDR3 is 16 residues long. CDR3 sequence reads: CATSEGPGGQNNEQFF. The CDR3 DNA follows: TGTGCCACCAGTGAGGGTCCTGGGGGCCAAAACAATGAGCAGTTCTTC.

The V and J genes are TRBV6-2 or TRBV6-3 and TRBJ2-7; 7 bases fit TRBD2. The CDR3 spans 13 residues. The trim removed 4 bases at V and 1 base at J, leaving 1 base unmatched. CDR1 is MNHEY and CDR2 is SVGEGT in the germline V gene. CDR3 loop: CASSWGGSYEQYF. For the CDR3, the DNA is TGTGCCAGCAGTTGGGGGGGGTCCTACGAGCAGTACTTC.

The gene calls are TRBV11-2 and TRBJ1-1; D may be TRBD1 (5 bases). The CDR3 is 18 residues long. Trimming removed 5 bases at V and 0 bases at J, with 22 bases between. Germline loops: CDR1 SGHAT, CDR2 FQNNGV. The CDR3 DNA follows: TGTGCCAGCAGCCGAGGGAGGGGCGGGCGGATAATGAACACTGAAGCTTTCTTT. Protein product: CASSRGRGGRIMNTEAFF.

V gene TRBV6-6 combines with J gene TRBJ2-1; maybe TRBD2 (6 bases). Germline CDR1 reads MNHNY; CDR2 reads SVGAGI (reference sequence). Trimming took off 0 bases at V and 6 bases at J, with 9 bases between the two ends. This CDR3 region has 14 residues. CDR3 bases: TGTGCCAGCAGTTACTCGGGGGGAGGCAATGAGCAGTTCTTC. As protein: CASSYSGGGNEQFF.

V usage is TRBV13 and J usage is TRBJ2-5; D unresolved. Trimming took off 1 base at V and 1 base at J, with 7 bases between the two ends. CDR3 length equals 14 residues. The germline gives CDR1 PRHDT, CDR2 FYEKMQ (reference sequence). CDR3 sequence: CASSLVGSQETQYF. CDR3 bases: TGTGCCAGCAGCTTAGTGGGCAGCCAAGAGACCCAGTACTTC.

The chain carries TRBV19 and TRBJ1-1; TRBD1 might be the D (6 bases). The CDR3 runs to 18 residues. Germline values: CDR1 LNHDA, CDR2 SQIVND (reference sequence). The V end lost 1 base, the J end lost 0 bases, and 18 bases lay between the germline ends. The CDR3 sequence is CASSIATGRGGMNTEAFF. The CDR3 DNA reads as TGTGCCAGTAGTATAGCTACAGGGCGCGGGGGAATGAACACTGAAGCTTTCTTT.

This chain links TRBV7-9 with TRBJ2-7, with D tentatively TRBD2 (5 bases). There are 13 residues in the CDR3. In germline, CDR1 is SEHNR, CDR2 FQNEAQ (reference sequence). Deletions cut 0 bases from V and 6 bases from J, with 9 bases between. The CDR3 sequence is CASSLAGESEQYF. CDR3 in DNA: TGTGCCAGCAGCTTAGCGGGAGAAAGCGAGCAGTACTTC.

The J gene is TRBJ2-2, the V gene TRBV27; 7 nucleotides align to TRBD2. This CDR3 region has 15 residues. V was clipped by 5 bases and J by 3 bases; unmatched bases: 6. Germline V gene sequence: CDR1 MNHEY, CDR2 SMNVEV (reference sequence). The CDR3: CASSRGTTDTGELFF. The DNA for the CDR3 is TGTGCCAGCAGTCGCGGGACTACTGACACCGGGGAGCTGTTTTTT.